This T cell receptor beta chain was observed in a study of molecular identifiers for immune sequencing clone quantification. Whole-study results and caveats: Clone sizes that are highly expanded could be underestimated when identical TCR molecules share a barcode. It was shown that clones above 20 RNA copies held over 99% of effector molecules, but under 1% in naive cells.

This clonotype appeared many times. The antigen is unknown. MiXCR, applied by TCRdb to the PCR reads, yields one record per CDR3 protein. There are a few hundred thousand distinct CDR3 sequences in the sample; 25% occur only once, and 0.76% lies in the top ten. Trimming stripped 3 bases from V and 0 bases from J, with 12 bases between. The CDR3 extends over 17 amino acids. CDR1 SNHLY and CDR2 FYNNEI come from the germline V gene. The sample comprised naive CD8+ T cells from blood, with Jurkat cell RNA spiked in. Subset reported: FACS-sorted CD8+CD4-CCR7+CD45RA+ naive T cells. The TCR originated in a human donor in good health. Some libraries in this study had Jurkat cell RNA spiked in. The chain employs TRBV2 and TRBJ1-6; the D gene is possibly TRBD1 (5 bases). CDR3 nucleotides: TGTGCCAGCAGTGAGGGGCAGACGAGCTCCTATAATTCACCCCTCCACTTT. It codes for CASSEGQTSSYNSPLHF.